The text below deals with one T cell receptor (beta chain). V lost 8 bases and J lost 3, with 13 bases in between. The CDR3 is made up of 14 amino acids. The germline V gene encodes CDR1 ENHRY and CDR2 SYGVKD. TCRdb reprocessed the 5' RACE reads with MiXCR, giving one entry per CDR3 protein. The table lists 500,000 to 600,000 distinct CDR3 sequences, 20% to 25% of them singletons, with 0.91% in the top ten. These data belong to a study of identical twins. This sample also belongs to another study, concerning T cells expressing NK-cell markers. That source notes: Among eight sequenced donors, seven carried HCMV seropositivity while one was seronegative.

The TCR sequence derives from a woman aged 18-29 years in good health. The sample consisted of CD4+ T cells sorted from blood. The genes are TRBV10-3 and TRBJ2-2, with TRBD2 as a possible D gene (6 bases). Here the CDR3 reads CAIGPGDYTGELFF. The CDR3 nucleotides are TGTGCCATCGGCCCGGGGGATTACACCGGGGAGCTGTTTTTT.